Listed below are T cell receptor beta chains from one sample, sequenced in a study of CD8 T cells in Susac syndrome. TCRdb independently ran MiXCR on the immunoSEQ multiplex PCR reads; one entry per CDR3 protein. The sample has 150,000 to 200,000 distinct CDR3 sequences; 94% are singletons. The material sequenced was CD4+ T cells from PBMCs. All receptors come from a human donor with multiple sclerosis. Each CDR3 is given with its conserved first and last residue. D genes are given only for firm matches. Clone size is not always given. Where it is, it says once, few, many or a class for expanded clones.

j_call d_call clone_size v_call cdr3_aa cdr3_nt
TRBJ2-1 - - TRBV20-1 CSARDPRGVGSEQFF TGCAGTGCTAGAGATCCCAGGGGTGTAGGAAGTGAGCAGTTCTTC
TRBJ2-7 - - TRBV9 CASSDSTRGAQSF TGTGCCAGCAGCGACTCGACGAGGGGGGCACAAAGCTTC
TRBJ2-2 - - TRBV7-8 CASSLKARGVTGELFF TGTGCCAGCAGCTTAAAAGCCAGGGGTGTAACCGGGGAGCTGTTTTTT
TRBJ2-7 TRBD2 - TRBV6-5 CASSYSVAGVYEQYF TGTGCCAGCAGTTACTCGGTAGCGGGAGTTTACGAGCAGTACTTC
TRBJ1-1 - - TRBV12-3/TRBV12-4 CASNRQMNTEAFF TGTGCCAGCAACAGACAGATGAACACTGAAGCTTTCTTT
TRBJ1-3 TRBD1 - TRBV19 CASRRQGADGNTIYF TGTGCCAGTAGGAGACAGGGGGCGGATGGAAACACCATATATTTT
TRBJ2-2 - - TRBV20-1 CSAPFGTHNTGELFF TGCAGTGCTCCCTTCGGGACCCATAACACCGGGGAGCTGTTTTTT
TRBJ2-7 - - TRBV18 CASSPVPPTDSYEQYF TGTGCCAGCTCACCAGTTCCCCCTACCGACTCCTACGAGCAGTACTTC
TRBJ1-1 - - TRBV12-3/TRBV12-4 CASSPYPRQAGAFF TGTGCCAGCAGCCCCTATCCGAGACAGGCGGGAGCTTTCTTT
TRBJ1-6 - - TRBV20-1 CSARTPDNSPLHF TGCAGTGCTAGAACCCCCGATAATTCACCCCTCCACTTT
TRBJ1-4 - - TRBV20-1 CSARYPYNEKLFF TGCAGTGCTAGGTACCCGTATAATGAAAAACTGTTTTTT
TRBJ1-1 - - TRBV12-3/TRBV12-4 CASSLGRMNPEAFF TGTGCCAGCAGTTTGGGGCGGATGAACCCTGAAGCTTTCTTT
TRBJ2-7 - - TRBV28 CASSSHSIETYEQYF TGTGCCAGCAGTTCCCACTCGATCGAAACCTACGAGCAGTACTTC
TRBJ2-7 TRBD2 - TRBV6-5 CASSYLSGNSYEQYF TGTGCCAGCAGTTACTTGAGCGGGAACTCCTACGAGCAGTACTTC
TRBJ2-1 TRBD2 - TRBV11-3 CASSAGVAGQTYNEQFF TGTGCCAGCAGCGCGGGAGTAGCGGGACAAACCTACAATGAGCAGTTCTTC
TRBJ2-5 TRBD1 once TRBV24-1 CATSDPRTGGETQYF TGTGCCACCAGTGATCCAAGGACAGGGGGAGAGACCCAGTACTTC
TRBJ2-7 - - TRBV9 CASTTPGSNYHEQYF TGTGCCAGCACCACTCCGGGGAGTAATTATCACGAGCAGTACTTC
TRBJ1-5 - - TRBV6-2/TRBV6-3 CASSYRVGHSNQPQHF TGTGCCAGCAGTTACAGGGTTGGTCATAGCAATCAGCCCCAGCATTTT
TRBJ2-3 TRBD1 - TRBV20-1 CSARSPGQRTRTDTQYF TGCAGTGCTAGATCGCCGGGACAGAGAACCAGAACAGATACGCAGTATTTT
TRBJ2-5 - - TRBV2 CASSDEAQETQYF TGTGCCAGCAGTGACGAGGCACAAGAGACCCAGTACTTC
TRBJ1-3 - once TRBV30 CAWSGGPGNTIYF TGTGCCTGGAGCGGGGGACCTGGAAACACCATATATTTT
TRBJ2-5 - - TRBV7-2 CASSLAGGGGTQYF TGTGCCAGCAGCTTAGCGGGAGGGGGGGGGACCCAGTACTTC
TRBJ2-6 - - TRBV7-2 CASSLWNSGANVLTF TGTGCCAGCAGCTTATGGAACTCTGGGGCCAACGTCCTGACTTTC
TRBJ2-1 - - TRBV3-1 CASSQAGEQFF TGTGCCAGCAGCCAAGCGGGTGAGCAGTTCTTC
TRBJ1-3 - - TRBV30 CAWSVFPLSGNTIYF TGTGCCTGGAGTGTATTCCCCCTCTCTGGAAACACCATATATTTT
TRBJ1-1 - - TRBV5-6 CASSFGPRKMNTEAFF TGTGCCAGCAGCTTCGGGCCTCGTAAAATGAACACTGAAGCTTTCTTT
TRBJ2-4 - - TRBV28 CASSPASQGGNIQYF TGTGCCAGCAGTCCGGCATCCCAAGGGGGAAACATTCAGTACTTC
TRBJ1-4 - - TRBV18 CASSPFGATNEKLFF TGTGCCAGCTCCCCCTTTGGAGCAACTAATGAAAAACTGTTTTTT
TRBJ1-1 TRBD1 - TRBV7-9 CASSVTGWFEVNTEAFF TGTGCCAGCAGTGTGACAGGGTGGTTCGAGGTGAACACTGAAGCTTTCTTT
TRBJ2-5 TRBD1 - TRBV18 CASHTGEETQYF TGTGCCAGCCACACAGGGGAAGAGACCCAGTACTTC
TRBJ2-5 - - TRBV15 CATSRSTGRGETQYF TGTGCCACCAGCAGAAGTACGGGGCGAGGGGAGACCCAGTACTTC
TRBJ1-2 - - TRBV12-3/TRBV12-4 CASSSLLGGDGYTF TGTGCCAGCAGTTCCTTATTAGGGGGGGATGGCTACACCTTC
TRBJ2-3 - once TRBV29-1 CSLSPSTDTQYF TGCAGCCTTAGCCCCAGCACAGATACGCAGTATTTT
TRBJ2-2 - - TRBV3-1 CASSQDWDGARAGELFF TGTGCCAGCAGCCAAGATTGGGATGGGGCCCGGGCCGGGGAGCTGTTTTTT
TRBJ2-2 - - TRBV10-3 CAISDTSTGELFF TGTGCCATCAGTGATACTAGCACCGGGGAGCTGTTTTTT
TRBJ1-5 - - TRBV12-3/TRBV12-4 CASSLKGDMNQPQHF TGTGCCAGCAGTTTAAAGGGGGATATGAATCAGCCCCAGCATTTT
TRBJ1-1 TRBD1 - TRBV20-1 CSARAGTERTEAFF TGCAGTGCTAGAGCCGGGACAGAACGAACTGAAGCTTTCTTT
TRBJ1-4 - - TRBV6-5 CASRPEPGLNEKLFF TGTGCCAGCAGACCCGAGCCGGGGCTTAATGAAAAACTGTTTTTT
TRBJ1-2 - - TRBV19 CATSGRNYGYTF TGTGCCACCTCAGGCCGTAACTATGGCTACACCTTC
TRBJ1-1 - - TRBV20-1 CSARWAMSTEAFF TGCAGTGCCCGGTGGGCTATGAGCACTGAAGCTTTCTTT
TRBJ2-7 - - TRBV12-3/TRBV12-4 CASSLNSGSTYEQYF TGTGCCAGCAGCCTCAATAGCGGATCCACCTACGAGCAGTACTTC
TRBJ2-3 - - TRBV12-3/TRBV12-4 CASSSPTQGADTQYF TGTGCCAGCAGTTCACCAACCCAGGGTGCAGATACGCAGTATTTT
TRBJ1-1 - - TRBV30 CAWSRDGNTEAFF TGTGCCTGGAGCAGGGACGGGAACACTGAAGCTTTCTTT
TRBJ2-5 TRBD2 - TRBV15 CATSGAGGPQETQYF TGTGCCACCAGTGGAGCGGGAGGCCCCCAAGAGACCCAGTACTTC
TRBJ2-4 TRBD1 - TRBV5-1 CASSPRDRVSIQYF TGCGCCAGCAGCCCCAGAGACAGGGTGTCCATTCAGTACTTC
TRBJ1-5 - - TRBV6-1 CASSELSYNQPQHF TGTGCCAGCAGTGAACTTAGTTACAATCAGCCCCAGCATTTT
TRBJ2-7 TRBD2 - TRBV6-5 CASSYVGGSGRPISYEQYF TGTGCCAGCAGTTACGTGGGGGGGAGCGGGAGGCCTATCTCCTACGAGCAGTACTTC
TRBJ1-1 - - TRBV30 CAWSYKGTEAFF TGTGCCTGGAGCTACAAGGGCACTGAAGCTTTCTTT
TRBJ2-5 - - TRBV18 CASSPSVETQYF TGTGCCAGCTCACCGTCGGTTGAGACCCAGTACTTC
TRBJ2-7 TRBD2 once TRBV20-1 CSARPQGLAGEQYF TGCAGTGCTAGACCACAGGGACTAGCGGGAGAGCAGTACTTC
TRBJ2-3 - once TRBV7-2 CASSLVATPSTDTQYF TGTGCCAGCAGCTTGGTGGCAACTCCTAGCACAGATACGCAGTATTTT
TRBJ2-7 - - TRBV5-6 CASSLVGYETDYEQYF TGTGCCAGCAGCTTGGTCGGCTACGAAACCGACTACGAGCAGTACTTC
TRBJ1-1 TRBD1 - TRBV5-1 CASSDRGDTEAFF TGCGCCAGCAGCGACAGGGGGGACACTGAAGCTTTCTTT